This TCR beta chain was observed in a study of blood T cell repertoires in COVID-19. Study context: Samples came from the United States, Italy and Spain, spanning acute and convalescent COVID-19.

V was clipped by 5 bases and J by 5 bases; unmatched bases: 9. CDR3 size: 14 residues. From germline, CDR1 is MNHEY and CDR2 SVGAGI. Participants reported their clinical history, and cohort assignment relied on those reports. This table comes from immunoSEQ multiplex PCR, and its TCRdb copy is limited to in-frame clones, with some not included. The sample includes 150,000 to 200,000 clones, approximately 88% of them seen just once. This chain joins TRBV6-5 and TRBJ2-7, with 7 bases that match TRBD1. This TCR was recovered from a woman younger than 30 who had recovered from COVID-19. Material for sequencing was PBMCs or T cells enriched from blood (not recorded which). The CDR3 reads CASSKTGTVDEQYF. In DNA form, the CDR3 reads TGTGCCAGCAGTAAGACCGGGACAGTCGACGAGCAGTACTTC.